This entry lists 28 T cell receptor beta chains sequenced from one sample in a study of CD8 T cells in ankylosing spondylitis. TCRdb called the 5' RACE reads again in MiXCR, with one record for every CDR3 protein. Of roughly 450,000 distinct CDR3 sequences listed, about 24% were seen once; the top ten hold about 0.89%. Study-level results: Characteristic of ankylosing spondylitis blood, it appeared, was a TCR beta motif comprising about eight highly homologous variants.

No antigen has been assigned to these receptors. The sequenced material came from blood, either unsorted or a sorted T cell fraction (not recorded which). All receptors derive from a male donor with ankylosing spondylitis.

The chain joins TRBV20-1 to TRBJ2-3; 8 bases are shared with TRBD2. V was clipped by 3 bases and J by 0 bases; unmatched bases: 8. Germline values: CDR1 DFQATT, CDR2 SNEGSKA (reference sequence). This CDR3 is 16 amino acids long. Here the CDR3 DNA reads TGCAGTGCTAGGTTGGGTAGCGGGGCTAGCACAGATACGCAGTATTTT. Encoded protein: CSARLGSGASTDTQYF.

The genes are TRBV5-1 and TRBJ2-7; possibly TRBD2 for D (6 bases). This CDR3 region has 14 residues. The V and J ends lost 0 bases and 4 bases respectively, with 11 bases between them. CDR1 is SGHRS and CDR2 is YFSETQ in the germline V gene. CDR3 protein: CASSLEGLNYEQYF. CDR3 sequence (DNA): TGCGCCAGCAGCTTGGAGGGACTTAATTACGAGCAGTACTTC.

This clonotype came up a few times. The chain recombines TRBV5-1 with TRBJ2-1; 8 positions agree with TRBD2. The ends lost 1 base at V and 7 bases at J; junction bases unmatched: 10. This CDR3 is built from 16 residues. Germline CDR1 is SGHRS and CDR2 is YFSETQ. Here the CDR3 reads CASSLLNSGIGNEQFF. The CDR3 region has the DNA TGCGCCAGCAGCTTGCTAAATAGCGGGATAGGTAATGAGCAGTTCTTC.

The chain recombines TRBV7-2 with TRBJ1-1; D is possibly TRBD1 (6 bases). Trimming pared 1 base from V and 8 bases from J, leaving 14 bases between. The CDR3 contains 14 residues. The germline gives CDR1 SGHTA, CDR2 FQGNSA. The CDR3 DNA reads TGTGCCAGCAGCTTAGATTGGGGGGCACCGGAAGCTTTCTTT. Its translation is CASSLDWGAPEAFF.

The chain links TRBV12-3 or TRBV12-4 to TRBJ1-5; 9 bases fit TRBD1. J lost 0 bases, V lost 6 bases, and 18 bases had no gene match. The CDR3 is 20 residues long. CDR3 protein: CASSLHWRQGGVDSNQPQHF. CDR3 in DNA: TGTGCCAGCAGCCTCCATTGGAGACAGGGGGGCGTGGATAGCAATCAGCCCCAGCATTTT.

This CDR3 is CASTGQGSNQPQHF. CDR3 DNA sequence: TGTGCCAGCACTGGACAGGGCAGCAATCAGCCCCAGCATTTT. The rearrangement links TRBV25-1 to TRBJ1-5; 8 bases fit TRBD1. This CDR3 has 14 residues. Germline values: CDR1 MGHDK, CDR2 SYGVNS. J lost 1 base, V lost 7 bases, and 3 bases had no gene match. Complete variable domain (other parts from reference TRBV25-1 and TRBJ1-5): EADIYQTPRYLVIGTGKKITLECSQTMGHDKMYWYQQDPGMELHLIHYSYGVNSTEKGDLSSESTVSRIRTEHFPLTLESARPSHTSQYLCASTGQGSNQPQHFGDGTRLSIL.

The chain couples TRBV25-1 to TRBJ2-2, with 8 bases that match TRBD1. The CDR3 extends over 14 amino acids. V gave up 6 bases and J gave up 5 bases; unmatched junction bases: 5. Germline V gives CDR1 MGHDK, CDR2 SYGVNS. CDR3 residues: CASSSGGGTGELFF. In nucleotides, the CDR3 is TGTGCCAGCAGCTCAGGGGGCGGTACCGGGGAGCTGTTTTTT.

A few counts support this clonotype. This rearrangement joins TRBV7-2 to TRBJ1-4; D ambiguous. Germline values: CDR1 SGHTA, CDR2 FQGNSA. V gave up 5 bases and J gave up 5 bases, with 15 bases separating them. This CDR3 has 15 amino acids. The CDR3 loop is CASSKYGVENEKLFF. CDR3 coding DNA: TGTGCCAGCAGCAAATACGGGGTCGAAAATGAAAAACTGTTTTTT. The full variable domain, its missing parts supplied by reference TRBV7-2 and TRBJ1-4, is GAGVSQSPSNKVTEKGKDVELRCDPISGHTALYWYRQSLGQGLEFLIYFQGNSAPDKSGLPSDRFSAERTGGSVSTLTIQRTQQEDSAVYLCASSKYGVENEKLFFGSGTQLSVL.

The CDR3 DNA reads TGTGCCAGCAGGTTCGTAGGGGACTACAATGAGCAGTTCTTC. Translating gives CASRFVGDYNEQFF. This chain links TRBV12-3 or TRBV12-4 with TRBJ2-1; a weak D match, TRBD1 (5 bases). The CDR3 contains 14 residues. V lost 6 bases to trimming and J lost 3 bases, with 12 bases between them.

V gene TRBV4-2 combines with J gene TRBJ1-2; D ambiguous. The CDR3 is 13 amino acids. The germline CDR1 and CDR2 sequences are LGHNA and YNFKEQ. V dropped 1 base and J dropped 8 bases, with 11 bases sitting between them. In DNA, the CDR3 is TGTGCCAGCAGCCAAGTGGAAGGTCGGGGCTACACCTTC. Residues: CASSQVEGRGYTF.

V and J are TRBV5-6 and TRBJ2-2, with no clear D. Germline V CDR1 and CDR2: SGHDT, YYEEEE. The V end was cut by 0 bases, the J end by 7 bases, with 10 bases between. This CDR3 comprises 14 residues. CDR3 sequence (DNA): TGTGCCAGCAGCTTGGCGACTGGTCACGGGGAGCTGTTTTTT. It specifies CASSLATGHGELFF.

The chain links TRBV11-2 to TRBJ2-1, with D perhaps TRBD2 (6 bases). The CDR3 is made up of 17 amino acids. The V end lost 1 base, the J end lost 8 bases, and 21 bases lay between the germline ends. The germline V gene encodes CDR1 SGHAT and CDR2 FQNNGV. CDR3 nucleotides: TGTGCCAGCAGCTTAGGACGGGGGAGGACCTCTACGGATGAGCAGTTCTTC. Translation: CASSLGRGRTSTDEQFF.

This clonotype appeared many times. The V and J genes are TRBV7-2 and TRBJ2-3; D ambiguous. Germline loops: CDR1 SGHTA, CDR2 FQGNSA. The ends were cut back, 4 bases at V and 1 base at J, with 6 bases in the middle. The CDR3 is made up of 13 amino acids. The CDR3 loop is CASSSPGTDTQYF. DNA for the CDR3: TGTGCCAGCAGCTCCCCGGGCACAGATACGCAGTATTTT.

The sample holds many counts of this clonotype. The rearrangement uses TRBV12-3 or TRBV12-4 and TRBJ1-1; D gene unclear. This CDR3 is 14 amino acids long. V was cut by 3 bases and J by 4 bases, with 12 bases left in between. CDR3 residues: CASSFLRRGTEAFF. The CDR3 DNA is TGTGCCAGCAGTTTTCTGAGGCGCGGCACTGAAGCTTTCTTT.

CDR3 nucleotide sequence: TGTGCCACCAGTGACCCTGCGTCGGTTCGGCCAGATACGCAGTATTTT. Translated, it gives CATSDPASVRPDTQYF. This rearrangement joins TRBV24-1 to TRBJ2-3, with D unclear. Germline CDR1 KGHDR, CDR2 SFDVKD. The ends were cut back, 4 bases at V and 4 bases at J, with 17 bases in the middle. This CDR3 has 16 amino acids.

The V call is TRBV20-1, the J call TRBJ1-5; a possible D gene is TRBD1 (6 bases). V was cut by 6 bases and J by 5 bases, with 20 bases left in between. This CDR3 has 15 amino acids. Germline V gene sequence: CDR1 DFQATT, CDR2 SNEGSKA (reference sequence). CDR3 coding DNA: TGCAGTGCGGCAATCGGGACACCCAGCGATCAGCCCCAGCATTTT. This codes for CSAAIGTPSDQPQHF.

This chain joins TRBV7-2 and TRBJ1-4; D remains ambiguous. Germline V CDR1 and CDR2: SGHTA, FQGNSA. Deletions cut 3 bases from V and 5 bases from J, with 10 bases between. The CDR3 totals 14 residues. The CDR3 loop is CASSFGRNNEKLFF. CDR3 DNA: TGTGCCAGCAGCTTCGGACGGAACAATGAAAAACTGTTTTTT.

V gene TRBV3-1 combines with J gene TRBJ2-5, with 13 bases that match TRBD2. The CDR3 has 16 residues. Germline CDR1 and CDR2: LGHDT and YNNKEL (reference sequence). Trimming cost V 4 bases and J 4 bases; bases outside gene matches: 6. Written as DNA, the CDR3 is TGTGCCAGCAGCCTCGGGACTAGCGGGACGGGAGAGACCCAGTACTTC. As protein: CASSLGTSGTGETQYF.

V gene TRBV5-1 combines with J gene TRBJ2-2; a weak D match, TRBD2 (6 bases). This CDR3 comprises 15 residues. V lost 1 base to trimming and J lost 7 bases, with 14 bases between them. Germline V gene data show CDR1 as SGHRS and CDR2 as YFSETQ. The CDR3 loop is CASSLRIGEVGELFF. The CDR3 DNA is TGCGCCAGCAGCTTGAGGATAGGGGAGGTCGGGGAGCTGTTTTTT.

Only a few counts were recorded for this clonotype. The V call is TRBV11-1, the J call TRBJ2-1; D ambiguous. This CDR3 region has 22 residues. CDR1 SGHAT and CDR2 FQDESV come from the germline V gene (reference sequence). The V and J ends lost 0 bases and 0 bases respectively, with 27 bases between them. The CDR3 is CASSLAAPSSSATKSSYNEQFF. Written as DNA, the CDR3 is TGTGCCAGCAGCTTAGCGGCCCCGTCCAGTTCGGCCACCAAAAGCTCCTACAATGAGCAGTTCTTC.

This clonotype was detected a few times. The chain couples TRBV29-1 to TRBJ1-1; D is possibly TRBD1 (6 bases). In germline, CDR1 is SQVTM, CDR2 ANQGSEA. The V gene lost 4 bases and the J gene lost 3 bases, with 12 bases spanning the gap. The CDR3 has 13 amino acids. The CDR3 DNA reads as TGCAGCGTTGGGAAAGGGGGGGACACTGAAGCTTTCTTT. Translating gives CSVGKGGDTEAFF.

The J gene is TRBJ1-2, the V gene TRBV12-3 or TRBV12-4; 9 bases are shared with TRBD1. CDR3 length: 14 residues. Trimming at V came to 6 bases and at J to 8 bases, leaving 10 bases not matched to a gene. Here the CDR3 DNA reads TGTGCCAGCAGGGAATCGGGACAGGGTAGCGGCTACACCTTC. Its protein product is CASRESGQGSGYTF.

The chain has TRBV24-1 and TRBJ2-5, with a tentative D call TRBD2 (5 bases). The ends were cut back, 9 bases at V and 6 bases at J, with 19 bases in the middle. Germline lookup yields CDR1 KGHDR and CDR2 SFDVKD. This CDR3 is built from 14 residues. CDR3 sequence reads: CATRSSGEQKTQYF. The CDR3 bases are TGTGCCACCCGGTCCTCCGGGGAGCAAAAGACCCAGTACTTC.

The gene calls are TRBV20-1 and TRBJ1-2, with 9 nucleotides matching TRBD1. In germline, CDR1 is DFQATT, CDR2 SNEGSKA (reference sequence). J gave up 7 bases and V 6 bases, and 12 bases lay outside the gene matches. This CDR3 spans 14 amino acids. The CDR3 nucleotides are TGCAGTGCCACACCCGGGACAGGGAGTACTGGCTACACCTTC. Protein sequence: CSATPGTGSTGYTF.

The chain employs TRBV10-3 and TRBJ2-3; 9 bases line up with TRBD1. This CDR3 has 12 residues. The junction had 5 bases not matched to a gene; V was cut back by 10 bases and J by 6 bases. From germline, CDR1 is ENHRY and CDR2 SYGVKD. CDR3 amino acids: CATETGGDTQYF. DNA for the CDR3: TGTGCCACGGAGACAGGGGGGGATACGCAGTATTTT.

This clonotype was recorded a few times. The chain couples TRBV29-1 to TRBJ1-4; TRBD1 is a possible D gene (6 bases). V lost 4 bases, J lost 0 bases, and 12 bases lay in between. Germline lookup yields CDR1 SQVTM and CDR2 ANQGSEA. The CDR3 runs to 15 residues. Here the CDR3 DNA reads TGCAGCGTTGGTGGCAGGGGCGCAACTAATGAAAAACTGTTTTTT. It yields the protein CSVGGRGATNEKLFF.

This clonotype was detected a few times. The chain uses TRBV11-2 and TRBJ2-3, with TRBD2 matching 16 bases. Per the germline V gene, CDR1 is SGHAT and CDR2 is FQNNGV. With 5 bases clipped from V and 4 bases from J, the junction kept 3 bases outside the gene matches. The CDR3 runs 16 residues. DNA for the CDR3: TGTGCCAGCAGCGCCGGGACTAGCGGGAGGGCAGATACGCAGTATTTT. It translates to CASSAGTSGRADTQYF.

This clonotype was recorded at least ten times. The chain uses TRBV29-1 and TRBJ1-2; TRBD1 matches at 9 bases. This CDR3 has 13 amino acids. Germline V gives CDR1 SQVTM, CDR2 ANQGSEA. V dropped 6 bases and J dropped 7; count of bases not matched to a gene: 9. This chain's CDR3 is CSVGGQGRGGYTF. The CDR3 nucleotides are TGCAGCGTCGGGGGACAGGGTCGGGGTGGCTACACCTTC.